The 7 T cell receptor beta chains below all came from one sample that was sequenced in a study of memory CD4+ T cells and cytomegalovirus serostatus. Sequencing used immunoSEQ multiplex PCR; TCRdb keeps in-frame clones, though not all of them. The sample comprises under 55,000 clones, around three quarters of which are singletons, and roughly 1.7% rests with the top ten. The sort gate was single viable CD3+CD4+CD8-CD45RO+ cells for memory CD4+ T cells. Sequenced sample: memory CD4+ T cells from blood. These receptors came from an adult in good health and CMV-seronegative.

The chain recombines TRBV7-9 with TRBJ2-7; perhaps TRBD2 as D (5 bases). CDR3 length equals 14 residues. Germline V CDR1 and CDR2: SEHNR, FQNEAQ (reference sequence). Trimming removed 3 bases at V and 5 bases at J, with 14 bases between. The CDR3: CASSFGVGKDEQYF. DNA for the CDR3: TGTGCCAGCAGCTTCGGGGTGGGGAAGGACGAGCAGTACTTC.

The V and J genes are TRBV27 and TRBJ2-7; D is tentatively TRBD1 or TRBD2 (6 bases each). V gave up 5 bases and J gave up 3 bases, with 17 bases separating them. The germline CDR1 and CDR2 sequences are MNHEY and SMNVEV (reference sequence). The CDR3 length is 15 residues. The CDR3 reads CASSLRQEGHYEQYF. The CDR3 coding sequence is TGTGCCAGCAGTCTCCGACAGGAGGGACACTACGAGCAGTACTTC.

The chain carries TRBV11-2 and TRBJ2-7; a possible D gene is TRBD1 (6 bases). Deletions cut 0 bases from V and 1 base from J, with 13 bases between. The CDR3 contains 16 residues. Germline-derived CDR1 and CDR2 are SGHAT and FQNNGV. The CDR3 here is CASSLEGAGGSYEQYF. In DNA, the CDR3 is TGTGCCAGCAGCTTAGAGGGGGCAGGTGGATCCTACGAGCAGTACTTC.

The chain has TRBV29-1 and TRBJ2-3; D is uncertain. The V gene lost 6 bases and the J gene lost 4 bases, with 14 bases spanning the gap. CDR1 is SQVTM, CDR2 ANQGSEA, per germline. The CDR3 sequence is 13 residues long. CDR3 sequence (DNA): TGCAGCGTGCCGCACGGGTCGGCAGATACGCAGTATTTT. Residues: CSVPHGSADTQYF.

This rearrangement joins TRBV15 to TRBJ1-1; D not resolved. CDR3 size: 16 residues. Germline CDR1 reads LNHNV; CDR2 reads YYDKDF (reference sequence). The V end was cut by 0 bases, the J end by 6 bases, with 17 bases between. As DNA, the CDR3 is TGTGCCACCAGCAGAGATGAAGGGCCTGGGAGATCTGAAGCTTTCTTT. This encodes CATSRDEGPGRSEAFF.

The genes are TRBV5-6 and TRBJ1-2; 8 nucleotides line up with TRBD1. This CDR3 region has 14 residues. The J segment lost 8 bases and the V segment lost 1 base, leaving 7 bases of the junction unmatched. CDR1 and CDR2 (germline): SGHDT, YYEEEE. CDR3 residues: CASSLYQGALGYTF. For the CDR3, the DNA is TGTGCCAGCAGCTTGTATCAGGGGGCGTTAGGCTACACCTTC.

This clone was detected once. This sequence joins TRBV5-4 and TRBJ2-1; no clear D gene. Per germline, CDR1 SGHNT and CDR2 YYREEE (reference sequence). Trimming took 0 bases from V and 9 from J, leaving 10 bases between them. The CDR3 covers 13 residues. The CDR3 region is CASSLVTSVEQFF. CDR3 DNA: TGTGCCAGCAGCTTGGTAACCAGCGTTGAGCAGTTCTTC.